This paragraph covers one T cell receptor beta chain sequence. Between the trimmed V and J ends, which lost 6 bases and 5 bases, there was a span of 16 bases. CDR1 and CDR2 from the germline V gene are MDHEN and SYDVKM. This CDR3 region has 14 residues. The data stem from a study of cytomegalovirus exposure and HLA in healthy donors. With 60 Vbeta and 13 Jbeta primers, the PCR was carried out. Clones were read by immunoSEQ multiplex PCR, and TCRdb kept only the in-frame ones, dropping some. The top ten clones hold around 1% of a sample with some 190,000 clones, around 90% of them seen once. What was sequenced was PBMCs. The sequence derives from a boy aged 2-9 years in good health and CMV-seronegative. The V gene is TRBV28, the J gene TRBJ2-5; a possible D gene is TRBD1 (6 bases). CDR3: CASSAPTGRETQYF. CDR3 DNA sequence: TGTGCCAGCAGCGCCCCAACAGGGCGGGAGACCCAGTACTTC.